The 4 T cell receptor beta chains below all came from one sample that was sequenced in a study of cytomegalovirus exposure and HLA in healthy donors. The PCR made use of 60 Vbeta and 13 Jbeta primers. Some clones are missing from TCRdb's copy, which holds only in-frame ones; the method was immunoSEQ multiplex PCR. The table lists some 140,000 clones, roughly four fifths of them singletons, with 1.3% in the top ten. Sample: PBMCs. Source of these receptors: a woman aged 40 to 50 in good health and CMV-seronegative.

The table lists this clone with a few counts. This sequence joins TRBV5-1 and TRBJ1-1; the match to TRBD1 covers 7 bases. The germline V gene has CDR1 SGHRS and CDR2 YFSETQ. Germline trimming cut 3 bases from V and 7 bases from J; bases unmatched to any gene: 9. This CDR3 is 14 amino acids long. The CDR3 loop reads CASSSYRGGFEAFF. CDR3 sequence (DNA): TGCGCCAGCAGCTCCTACAGGGGAGGATTTGAAGCTTTCTTT.

This clone has just a few counts. The rearrangement uses TRBV5-6 and TRBJ2-7; TRBD1 aligns across 7 bases. The CDR3 has 14 residues. V dropped 2 bases and J dropped 0; count of bases not matched to a gene: 2. Germline CDR1 is SGHDT and CDR2 is YYEEEE. The CDR3 coding sequence is TGTGCCAGCAGCTTCTCAGGGGGCTCCTACGAGCAGTACTTC. Protein: CASSFSGGSYEQYF.

Note on this clone: An end of the junction does not agree with germline; a read error may underlie this. The chain links TRBV5-4 to TRBJ1-2, with a tentative D call TRBD1 (5 bases). Germline CDR1 SGHNT, CDR2 YYREEE (reference sequence). There are 13 residues in the CDR3. CDR3 nucleotide sequence: TGTGCCAGCAGCCTCCTAGGGGACTATGGCCACACCTTC. Its translation: CASSLLGDYGHTF.

The chain has TRBV4-2 and TRBJ2-3; 9 nucleotides line up with TRBD2. J was trimmed by 0 bases and V by 5 bases; bases with no gene match: 9. Germline V gene data show CDR1 as LGHNA and CDR2 as YNFKEQ. The CDR3 covers 17 residues. The CDR3 here is CASSSAARGGSTDTQYF. CDR3 DNA: TGTGCCAGCAGCAGCGCGGCGCGGGGGGGGAGCACAGATACGCAGTATTTT.